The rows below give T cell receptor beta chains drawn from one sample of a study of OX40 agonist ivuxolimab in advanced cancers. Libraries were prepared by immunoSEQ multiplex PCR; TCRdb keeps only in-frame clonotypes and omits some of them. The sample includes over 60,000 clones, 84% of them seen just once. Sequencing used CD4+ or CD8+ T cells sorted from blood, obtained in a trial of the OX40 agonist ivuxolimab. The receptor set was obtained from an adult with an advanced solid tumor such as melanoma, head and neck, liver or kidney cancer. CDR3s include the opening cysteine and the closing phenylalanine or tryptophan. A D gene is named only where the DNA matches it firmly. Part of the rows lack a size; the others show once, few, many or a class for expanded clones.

TGTGCCAGCAGCTTAGCGGGCCAGGGAACTGAAGCTTTCTTT	CASSLAGQGTEAFF	TRBV7-2	NA	NA	TRBJ1-1
TGCGCCAGCAGCCAGGCGGGACAGGGCGATGAAGCTTTCTTT	CASSQAGQGDEAFF	TRBV4-3	TRBD1	NA	TRBJ1-1
TGTGCCAGTAGTAATCGGGGCGCGGTTGAAAAACTGTTTTTT	CASSNRGAVEKLFF	TRBV19	NA	NA	TRBJ1-4
TGTGCTAGCAGCTTGGGAGAGGGCTACGAGCAGTACTTC	CASSLGEGYEQYF	TRBV7-7	NA	NA	TRBJ2-7
TGTGCCAGCAGCTTCCAAAAACAGGGACCTAATGAAAAACTGTTTTTT	CASSFQKQGPNEKLFF	TRBV7-2	NA	NA	TRBJ1-4
TGCGCCAGCAGGACCGGCCAGGGCCTATGGAATGAGCAGTTCTTC	CASRTGQGLWNEQFF	TRBV5-1	NA	NA	TRBJ2-1
TGTGCCAGCAGTAGGACTGTTTTCTCTGGAAACACCATATATTTT	CASSRTVFSGNTIYF	TRBV6-1	NA	NA	TRBJ1-3
TGCGCCAGCAGCTTCGGGACTACTGCAACCGGCTACACAGATACGCAGTATTTT	CASSFGTTATGYTDTQYF	TRBV5-1	TRBD2	NA	TRBJ2-3
TGTGCCAGCAGCCTGAGCGGGCTCCAAGAGACCCAGTACTTC	CASSLSGLQETQYF	TRBV5-4	NA	once	TRBJ2-5
TGTGCCAGCAGCTCGAGGGGGGGACAGGCGCTGTTTTTT	CASSSRGGQALFF	TRBV7-2	TRBD1	NA	TRBJ1-4
TGTGCCAGCAGCTTATCGGCGCAGGGTGGAAACGAGCAGTACTTC	CASSLSAQGGNEQYF	TRBV11-2	NA	NA	TRBJ2-7
TGTGCCAGCAGTTCCCTTAGCGGGGGCCAAGAGACCCAGTACTTC	CASSSLSGGQETQYF	TRBV6-6	TRBD2	few	TRBJ2-5
TGTGCCAGCAGCGTAGACAGGCCGAACACCGGGGAGCTGTTTTTT	CASSVDRPNTGELFF	TRBV9	NA	NA	TRBJ2-2
TGTGCCAGTAGTATTATCGGCAGCCACAATGAGCAGTTCTTC	CASSIIGSHNEQFF	TRBV19	NA	once	TRBJ2-1
TGCGCCAGCTCCAGGGACGGTAATGAAAAACTGTTTTTT	CASSRDGNEKLFF	TRBV5-1	NA	NA	TRBJ1-4
TGTGCCAGTAGTATAGATAGGCAGTACACCGGGGAGCTGTTTTTT	CASSIDRQYTGELFF	TRBV19	NA	NA	TRBJ2-2
TGTGCCAGCAGCTTTGAACTAGCGGGGGCGTACCAAGAGACCCAGTACTTC	CASSFELAGAYQETQYF	TRBV7-2	TRBD2	once	TRBJ2-5
TGTGCCAGCAGCCAAGGTAACCGCTTTGGAGCGCAGTATTTT	CASSQGNRFGAQYF	TRBV14	NA	few	TRBJ2-3
TGTGCCAGCAGTTTTCAGGGGGGGAAAGAGACCCAGTACTTC	CASSFQGGKETQYF	TRBV6-1	NA	NA	TRBJ2-5
TGTGCCAGCAGTTACTCGGGACAGGGGCTCGAGCAGTACTTC	CASSYSGQGLEQYF	TRBV6-5	TRBD1	few	TRBJ2-7
TGTGCCAGCTCCCCAGACAGGTTAAATCAGCCCCAGCATTTT	CASSPDRLNQPQHF	TRBV18	NA	NA	TRBJ1-5
TGTGCCACCCATCTGACAGGCTGGCCGAACACTGAAGCTTTCTTT	CATHLTGWPNTEAFF	TRBV27	NA	NA	TRBJ1-1
TGTGCCAGTAGTGGTCCTGACGGGACTCTACCCCAAGAGACCCAGTACTTC	CASSGPDGTLPQETQYF	TRBV19	NA	NA	TRBJ2-5
TGTGCCAGCAGCGTAGATAGCGCGTTGGAGACCCAGTACTTC	CASSVDSALETQYF	TRBV9	NA	NA	TRBJ2-5
TGTGCCAGCAGCTTAGATCGGGCGGGCTCCCGCACCTTC	CASSLDRAGSRTF	TRBV4-2	NA	NA	TRBJ1-2
TGTGCCAGCAGAGACAGGCACTCTGGAAACACCATATATTTT	CASRDRHSGNTIYF	TRBV2	NA	NA	TRBJ1-3
TGTGCCAGCAGCTTAGGATTAGGGGAAAGCCAGCCCCAGCATTTT	CASSLGLGESQPQHF	TRBV7-9	NA	NA	TRBJ1-5
TGTGCCAGTAGTAGACGGACAGTTCCTAACTATGGCTACACCTTC	CASSRRTVPNYGYTF	TRBV19	NA	few	TRBJ1-2
TGTGCCAGCTCACCAGGAGGGACGGGGGACATTCAGTACTTC	CASSPGGTGDIQYF	TRBV18	NA	NA	TRBJ2-4
TGTGCCAGCAGCTTAGGGGGCCCCACCCCCAATGAGCAGTTCTTC	CASSLGGPTPNEQFF	TRBV7-9	NA	NA	TRBJ2-1
TGTGCCAGCAGCTTAGAATGGCAGGGGGCAGGAGGCTACACCTTC	CASSLEWQGAGGYTF	TRBV7-2	TRBD1	NA	TRBJ1-2
TGCGCCAGCAGCCACGGGACTAGCGGGGGATGGGGCTCCTACAATGAGCAGTTCTTC	CASSHGTSGGWGSYNEQFF	TRBV5-1	TRBD2	NA	TRBJ2-1
TGTGCCAGCAGTGCTTCCCTCGGGGACCCGGGAGGCTATGGCTACACCTTC	CASSASLGDPGGYGYTF	TRBV27	NA	few	TRBJ1-2
TGTGCCAGCAGCAAAAACAGGGGAGGCAATGAGCAGTTCTTC	CASSKNRGGNEQFF	TRBV5-4	NA	NA	TRBJ2-1
TGTGCCAGCAGTGGGGTCAGGGGTGGCTACACCTTC	CASSGVRGGYTF	TRBV2	NA	NA	TRBJ1-2
TGTGCCAGCAGCTTAGGGGACAGGGGGCTTACCGGGGAGCTGTTTTTT	CASSLGDRGLTGELFF	TRBV7-8	TRBD1	NA	TRBJ2-2
TGTGCTAGCAGCGCCCGGACTAGTTTAGGCACCGGGGAGCTGTTTTTT	CASSARTSLGTGELFF	TRBV7-7	TRBD2	NA	TRBJ2-2
TGTGCCAGCAGGCCCCCGGGGGGGCATACCGGGGAGCTGTTTTTT	CASRPPGGHTGELFF	TRBV28	TRBD2	NA	TRBJ2-2
TGTGCCAGCAGTTATGGGCCAGGCCCCCAGGAAAAACTGTTTTTT	CASSYGPGPQEKLFF	TRBV6-5	NA	NA	TRBJ1-4
TGTGCCAGCAGCGTAACAAGTTCCTACCCCTATGAAAAACTGTTTTTT	CASSVTSSYPYEKLFF	TRBV9	NA	NA	TRBJ1-4
TGTGCCAGCAGTTTAGGACAGTTAGATACGCAGTATTTT	CASSLGQLDTQYF	TRBV28	NA	NA	TRBJ2-3
TGTGCCAGCAGCCTAGGACCTCGGAGGGAGACCCAGTACTTC	CASSLGPRRETQYF	TRBV9	NA	once	TRBJ2-5
TGTGCCATCAGAGGACAGGGGGAGAGCTCCTACGAGCAGTACTTC	CAIRGQGESSYEQYF	TRBV10-3	TRBD1	NA	TRBJ2-7
TGTGCCAGCAGCTCGGACAGGCGAGGGCAGCAGTACTTC	CASSSDRRGQQYF	TRBV7-2	TRBD1	NA	TRBJ2-7
TGTGCCAGCACCGAGGAGGCAGGGGGGTTCGGGAATTCACCCCTCCACTTT	CASTEEAGGFGNSPLHF	TRBV6-4	TRBD1	few	TRBJ1-6
TGTGCCAGCAGCTCCGGAGGGACAGGGAATCAGCCCCAGCATTTT	CASSSGGTGNQPQHF	TRBV5-4	TRBD1	NA	TRBJ1-5
TGCGCCAGCAGCTCGGACAGGGGGTACGAGCAGTACTTC	CASSSDRGYEQYF	TRBV5-1	TRBD1	NA	TRBJ2-7
TGTGCCAGCATCCTACCTCAGCAGGGGAATTCACCCCTCCACTTT	CASILPQQGNSPLHF	TRBV2	NA	few	TRBJ1-6
TGTGCCAGCAGCCAACAGACTAGATTCCCCGGGGAGCTGTTTTTT	CASSQQTRFPGELFF	TRBV7-2	NA	NA	TRBJ2-2
TGTGCCAGCAGCGCGGGACAGGGTTTCCAAGAGACCCAGTACTTC	CASSAGQGFQETQYF	TRBV9	TRBD1	few	TRBJ2-5
TGTGCCAGCTCGCCGCATCCTAGCACAGATACGCAGTATTTT	CASSPHPSTDTQYF	TRBV18	NA	NA	TRBJ2-3
TGTGCCAGCAGCCCTCGGGGCTTTAACGGGAACACTGAAGCTTTCTTT	CASSPRGFNGNTEAFF	TRBV9	NA	few	TRBJ1-1
TGCGCCAGCAGCTTGGGTGGGCCAGGAAATGAGCAGTTCTTC	CASSLGGPGNEQFF	TRBV5-1	NA	few	TRBJ2-1
TGTGCCAGCAGCCCAGCGGGGGGGGGAGAGACCCAGTACTTC	CASSPAGGGETQYF	TRBV6-5	TRBD2	NA	TRBJ2-5
TGCGCCAGCAGCCCCTCCGGGGCATGGGCAGATACGCAGTATTTT	CASSPSGAWADTQYF	TRBV5-1	NA	NA	TRBJ2-3
TGCAGCGTTGACAGCCCCTCGATCGCGAGGACTGAAGCTTTCTTT	CSVDSPSIARTEAFF	TRBV29-1	NA	once	TRBJ1-1
TGTGCCAGTAGCCCGGAGCAGTCGAACACCGGGGAGCTGTTTTTT	CASSPEQSNTGELFF	TRBV19	NA	NA	TRBJ2-2
TGTGCCAGTAGTATTTTCCCCCCGACAGGGGTAGGGGCCAACGTCCTGACTTTC	CASSIFPPTGVGANVLTF	TRBV19	TRBD1	few	TRBJ2-6
TGTGCCAGCAGCTTACGGGGTACCTACGAGCAGTACTTC	CASSLRGTYEQYF	TRBV5-4	NA	NA	TRBJ2-7